This entry lists 14 T cell receptor beta chains sequenced from one sample in a study of tumour-infiltrating T cells in Burkitt lymphoma (dated by TCRdb to about 2020). Libraries came from the immunoSEQ multiplex PCR assay. The immuneACCESS repertoire file appears here via TCRdb, limited to in-frame rearrangements. These files lack a portion of the clones; in checked studies, under half of the deficit traces to unresolved V genes, and the cause of the others is not known. For this sample the table gives about 13,000 clones, of which 85% to 90% were detected only once. The top ten clones comprise 1.4% to 1.5% of the sample. Sample: tumor tissue. These receptor sequences come from a human donor with diffuse large B-cell lymphoma.

V and J are TRBV7-8 and TRBJ2-1; TRBD2 might be the D (7 bases). The V end was cut by 5 bases, the J end by 8 bases, with 19 bases between. The V gene's germline CDR1 is SGHVS and CDR2 FQNEAQ. The CDR3 is 15 amino acids. CDR3 DNA: TGTGCCAGCAGCGTCAGGGGTAGCGGGTGGGATGAGCAGTTCTTC. Residues: CASSVRGSGWDEQFF.

V gene TRBV6-5 combines with J gene TRBJ1-4, with unresolved D. Germline CDR1 MNHEY, CDR2 SVGAGI. The germline V and J ends were trimmed by 6 bases and 1 base, with 9 bases remaining between them. The CDR3 sequence is 14 residues long. The CDR3 is CASRRWGTNEKLFF. In DNA form, the CDR3 reads TGTGCCAGCAGAAGATGGGGAACTAATGAAAAACTGTTTTTT.

CDR3 DNA: TGTGCCAGCAGCGTAGGACAGGGGGCCTCCGGGGAGCTGTTTTTT. Translation: CASSVGQGASGELFF. V usage is TRBV9 and J usage is TRBJ2-2, with TRBD1 matching over 10 bases. The CDR3 sequence is 15 residues long. The V segment lost 0 bases and the J segment 6 bases; nucleotides outside the gene matches: 2. CDR1 is SGDLS, CDR2 YYNGEE, per germline.

The genes are TRBV6-5 and TRBJ1-1; no firm D call. CDR1 is MNHEY and CDR2 is SVGAGI in the germline V gene. V shed 5 bases and J shed 1 base, with 14 bases lying between them. The CDR3 sequence is 15 residues long. The CDR3 sequence is CASSLSGSWNTEAFF. In DNA, the CDR3 is TGTGCCAGCAGTCTCTCGGGGAGTTGGAACACTGAAGCTTTCTTT.

The rearrangement uses TRBV9 and TRBJ2-2; D gene unclear. V shed 4 bases and J shed 1 base, with 8 bases lying between them. Germline V CDR1 and CDR2: SGDLS, YYNGEE. The CDR3 length is 14 residues. The CDR3 region has the DNA TGTGCCAGCAGCATGGACGGGAACACCGGGGAGCTGTTTTTT. Protein product: CASSMDGNTGELFF. Variable domain in full (rest from reference TRBV9 and TRBJ2-2): DSGVTQTPKHLITATGQRVTLRCSPRSGDLSVYWYQQSLDQGLQFLIQYYNGEERAKGNILERFSAQQFPDLHSELNLSSLELGDSALYFCASSMDGNTGELFFGEGSRLTVL.

The rearrangement joins TRBV29-1 to TRBJ1-1; D is possibly TRBD1 (5 bases). Per germline, CDR1 SQVTM and CDR2 ANQGSEA. This CDR3 has 13 amino acids. V was trimmed by 5 bases and J by 3 bases, leaving 13 bases between them. CDR3 nucleotides: TGCAGCGTTTCCCAGGGTGGGGACACTGAAGCTTTCTTT. Its translation: CSVSQGGDTEAFF.

This clone is a singleton in its sample. This rearrangement joins TRBV6-5 to TRBJ1-2; D remains unclear. CDR3 length equals 14 residues. V shed 3 bases and J shed 8 bases, with 16 bases lying between them. The V gene's germline CDR1 is MNHEY and CDR2 SVGAGI. Written as DNA, the CDR3 is TGTGCCAGCAGTTATCTTAACCTGCTGGAGGGCTACACCTTC. Its translation is CASSYLNLLEGYTF.

The chain couples TRBV6-5 to TRBJ2-5; no clear D gene. Trimming pared 0 bases from V and 1 base from J, leaving 12 bases between. The CDR3 loop spans 16 amino acids. Germline CDR1 MNHEY, CDR2 SVGAGI. The CDR3 loop reads CASSYSQRSPQETQYF. As DNA, the CDR3 is TGTGCCAGCAGTTACTCCCAACGGTCACCCCAAGAGACCCAGTACTTC.

The chain couples TRBV18 to TRBJ2-5; the match to TRBD1 covers 7 bases. The V and J ends lost 6 bases and 2 bases, in that order; junction bases with no gene match: 6. Germline lookup yields CDR1 KGHSH and CDR2 LQKENI. The CDR3 is made up of 14 amino acids. CDR3 sequence: CASSLTGAQETQYF. The CDR3 DNA reads as TGTGCCAGCTCTCTCACAGGGGCGCAAGAGACCCAGTACTTC. Looking up the rest from reference TRBV18 and TRBJ2-5 gives the full variable domain: NAGVMQNPRHLVRRRGQEARLRCSPMKGHSHVYWYRQLPEEGLKFMVYLQKENIIDESGMPKERFSAEFPKEGPSILRIQQVVRGDSAAYFCASSLTGAQETQYFGPGTRLLVL.

The chain combines TRBV27 with TRBJ2-1; D may be TRBD2 (7 bases). The CDR3 is 16 residues long. Germline loops: CDR1 MNHEY, CDR2 SMNVEV (reference sequence). The germline V and J ends were trimmed by 5 bases and 2 bases, with 16 bases remaining between them. The CDR3 sequence: CASSPQTGGPYNEQFF. For the CDR3, the DNA is TGTGCCAGCAGTCCCCAGACCGGGGGGCCCTACAATGAGCAGTTCTTC.

The chain recombines TRBV5-6 with TRBJ1-1; D ambiguous. Trimming took off 2 bases at V and 4 bases at J, with 6 bases between the two ends. The CDR3 length is 12 residues. From germline, CDR1 is SGHDT and CDR2 YYEEEE. CDR3 sequence: CASSLIGTEAFF. CDR3 DNA: TGTGCCAGCAGCTTAATCGGCACTGAAGCTTTCTTT.

This chain connects TRBV25-1 to TRBJ2-3, with D unclear. The CDR3 is 11 amino acids. The germline V gene has CDR1 MGHDK and CDR2 SYGVNS. V lost 2 bases and J lost 9, with 6 bases in between. The CDR3 nucleotides are TGTGCCAGCAGTGAAATGGCGACGCAGTATTTT. Residues: CASSEMATQYF. Variable domain in full (rest from reference TRBV25-1 and TRBJ2-3): EADIYQTPRYLVIGTGKKITLECSQTMGHDKMYWYQQDPGMELHLIHYSYGVNSTEKGDLSSESTVSRIRTEHFPLTLESARPSHTSQYLCASSEMATQYFGPGTRLTVL.

This sequence joins TRBV9 and TRBJ2-1; D remains ambiguous. The V end lost 0 bases, the J end lost 6 bases, and 7 bases lay between the germline ends. Germline V gene lookup returns CDR1 SGDLS and CDR2 YYNGEE. The CDR3 has 13 residues. CDR3 protein: CASSVESLNEQFF. CDR3 coding DNA: TGTGCCAGCAGCGTAGAGTCCCTCAATGAGCAGTTCTTC.

The V and J genes are TRBV7-9 and TRBJ2-1, with TRBD2 identical over 11 bases. This CDR3 comprises 14 residues. Germline lookup yields CDR1 SEHNR and CDR2 FQNEAQ (reference sequence). V lost 5 bases and J lost 8; bases outside the gene matches: 5. For the CDR3, the DNA is TGTGCCAGCAGCCGTCTAGCGGGAGGAGATGAGCAGTTCTTC. This translates into CASSRLAGGDEQFF.